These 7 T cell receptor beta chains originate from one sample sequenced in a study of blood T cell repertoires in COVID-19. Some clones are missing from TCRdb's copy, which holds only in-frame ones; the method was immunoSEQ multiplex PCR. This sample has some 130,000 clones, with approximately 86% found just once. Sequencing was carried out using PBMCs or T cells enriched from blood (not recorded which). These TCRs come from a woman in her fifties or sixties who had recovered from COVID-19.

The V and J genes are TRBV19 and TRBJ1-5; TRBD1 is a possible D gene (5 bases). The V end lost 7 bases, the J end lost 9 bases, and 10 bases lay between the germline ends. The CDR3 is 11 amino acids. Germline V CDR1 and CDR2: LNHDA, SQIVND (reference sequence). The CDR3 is CASMGGGPQHF. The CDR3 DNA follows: TGTGCCAGTATGGGGGGAGGGCCCCAGCATTTT.

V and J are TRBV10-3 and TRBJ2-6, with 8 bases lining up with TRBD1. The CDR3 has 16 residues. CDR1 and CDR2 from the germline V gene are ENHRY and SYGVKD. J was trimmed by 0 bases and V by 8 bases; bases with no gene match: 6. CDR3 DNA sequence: TGTGCCATCGCCGGACAGGGCCTCTCTGGGGCCAACGTCCTGACTTTC. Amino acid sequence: CAIAGQGLSGANVLTF.

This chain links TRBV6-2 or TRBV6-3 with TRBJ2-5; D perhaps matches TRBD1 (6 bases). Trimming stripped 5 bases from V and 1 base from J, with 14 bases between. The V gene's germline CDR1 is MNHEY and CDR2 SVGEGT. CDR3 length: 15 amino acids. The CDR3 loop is CASSDPQGPQETQYF. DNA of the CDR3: TGTGCCAGCAGTGACCCACAGGGTCCCCAAGAGACCCAGTACTTC.

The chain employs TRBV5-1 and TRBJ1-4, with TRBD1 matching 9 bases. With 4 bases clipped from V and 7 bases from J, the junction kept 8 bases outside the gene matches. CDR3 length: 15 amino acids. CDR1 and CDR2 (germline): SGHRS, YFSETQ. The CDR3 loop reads CASSDPGQGSEKLFF. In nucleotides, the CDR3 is TGCGCCAGCAGCGACCCGGGACAGGGTAGTGAAAAACTGTTTTTT.

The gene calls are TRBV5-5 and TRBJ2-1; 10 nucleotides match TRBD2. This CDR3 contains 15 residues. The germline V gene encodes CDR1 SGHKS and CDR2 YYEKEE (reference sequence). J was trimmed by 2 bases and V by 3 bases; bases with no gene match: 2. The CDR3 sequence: CASSSSGGTYNEQFF. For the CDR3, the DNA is TGTGCCAGCAGCTCTAGCGGGGGCACCTACAATGAGCAGTTCTTC.

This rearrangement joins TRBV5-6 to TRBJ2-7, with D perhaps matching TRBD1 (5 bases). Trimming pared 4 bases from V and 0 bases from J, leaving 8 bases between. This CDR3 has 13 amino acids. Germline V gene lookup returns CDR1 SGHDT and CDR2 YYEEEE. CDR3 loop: CASSGAASYEQYF. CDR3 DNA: TGTGCCAGCAGCGGGGCAGCCTCCTACGAGCAGTACTTC. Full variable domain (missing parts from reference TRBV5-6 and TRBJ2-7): DAGVTQSPTHLIKTRGQQVTLRCSPKSGHDTVSWYQQALGQGPQFIFQYYEEEERQRGNFPDRFSGHQFPNYSSELNVNALLLGDSALYLCASSGAASYEQYFGPGTRLTVT.

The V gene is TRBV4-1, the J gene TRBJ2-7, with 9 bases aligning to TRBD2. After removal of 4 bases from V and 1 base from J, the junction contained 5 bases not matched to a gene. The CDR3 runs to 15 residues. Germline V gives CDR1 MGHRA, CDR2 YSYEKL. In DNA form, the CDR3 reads TGCGCCAGCAGCCCGCGGGGGGGCCCGTCCTACGAGCAGTACTTC. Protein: CASSPRGGPSYEQYF.